One and the same sample provided the 31 T cell receptor beta chains below, sequenced in a study of blood T cell repertoires in COVID-19. TCRdb's table, derived via immunoSEQ multiplex PCR, lists solely in-frame clones and lacks some. The table has 60,000 or so clones, roughly 84% seen once. The sample consisted of peripheral blood. All receptors come from a man aged 25-40 years with COVID-19, enrolled during active disease.

The chain uses TRBV7-9 and TRBJ2-7; D call uncertain. CDR1 is SEHNR and CDR2 is FQNEAQ in the germline V gene (reference sequence). The CDR3 consists of 11 residues. The V end lost 3 bases, the J end lost 10 bases, and 10 bases lay between the germline ends. CDR3: CASSLGHPQYF. The CDR3 DNA reads TGTGCCAGCAGCTTGGGCCACCCACAGTACTTC. Supplemented by reference TRBV7-9 and TRBJ2-7, the full variable domain reads DTGVSQNPRHKITKRGQNVTFRCDPISEHNRLYWYRQTLGQGPEFLTYFQNEAQLEKSRLLSDRFSAERPKGSFSTLEIQRTEQGDSAMYLCASSLGHPQYFGPGTRLTVT.

V is TRBV11-2 and J is TRBJ2-1; maybe TRBD2 (5 bases). The ends were cut back, 1 base at V and 9 bases at J, with 10 bases in the middle. CDR1 SGHAT and CDR2 FQNNGV come from the germline V gene. The CDR3 has 13 residues. The CDR3 bases are TGTGCCAGCAGCTTAGCCTTAGGGAGTGAGCAGTTCTTC. It specifies CASSLALGSEQFF. The variable domain in full, with the rest retrieved from reference TRBV11-2 and TRBJ2-1, is EAGVAQSPRYKIIEKRQSVAFWCNPISGHATLYWYQQILGQGPKLLIQFQNNGVVDDSQLPKDRFSAERLKGVDSTLKIQPAKLEDSAVYLCASSLALGSEQFFGPGTRLTVL.

J is TRBJ2-7 and V is TRBV4-1; perhaps TRBD2 as D (7 bases). V was pared by 1 base and J by 2 bases, with 12 bases between. Looked up from germline, CDR1 is MGHRA and CDR2 is YSYEKL. The CDR3 sequence is 15 residues long. CDR3 DNA sequence: TGCGCCAGCAGCCAAGGAGGGGGAGGGCCCTACGAGCAGTACTTC. Translation gives CASSQGGGGPYEQYF.

The rearrangement joins TRBV2 to TRBJ1-4, with a weak D call TRBD1 (5 bases). The CDR3 has 15 amino acids. V was shortened by 4 bases and J by 2 bases, with 11 bases between the two germline ends. The germline V gene has CDR1 SNHLY and CDR2 FYNNEI. In DNA form, the CDR3 reads TGTGCCAGCAGTGTTAGGGGCCCCACTAATGAAAAACTGTTTTTT. Translating it yields CASSVRGPTNEKLFF.

The chain couples TRBV5-4 to TRBJ1-3; D possibly corresponds to TRBD1 (5 bases). V lost 0 bases and J lost 3, with 10 bases in between. This CDR3 is built from 15 residues. Germline loops: CDR1 SGHNT, CDR2 YYREEE (reference sequence). The CDR3 DNA reads TGTGCCAGCAGCTTGGGCGGGGGGATTGGAAACACCATATATTTT. It translates to CASSLGGGIGNTIYF.

There are a few counts of this clone. The chain has TRBV10-3 and TRBJ1-1, with D perhaps TRBD1 (5 bases). Trimming removed 10 bases from V and 1 base from J, with 16 bases in between. Germline assignment: CDR1 ENHRY and CDR2 SYGVKD. CDR3 length equals 14 residues. CDR3 protein: CANRGGEGNTEAFF. The CDR3 DNA reads as TGTGCCAACCGGGGGGGTGAGGGGAACACTGAAGCTTTCTTT.

This clone appeared a single time. This chain uses TRBV7-2 with TRBJ2-5, with D possibly matching TRBD2 (5 bases). V was shortened by 11 bases and J by 0 bases, with 16 bases between the two germline ends. Per the germline V gene, CDR1 is SGHTA and CDR2 is FQGNSA. This CDR3 is 14 amino acids long. The CDR3 nucleotides read TGTGCCTCAGGAGGCGGTTGGTACCAAGAGACCCAGTACTTC. Translation gives CASGGGWYQETQYF.

V gene TRBV28 combines with J gene TRBJ2-7; TRBD1 is a possible D gene (6 bases). The CDR3 runs to 14 residues. Trimming removed 6 bases from V and 3 bases from J, with 15 bases in between. Germline V gives CDR1 MDHEN, CDR2 SYDVKM. The CDR3 is CASRRQVTRYEQYF. DNA of the CDR3: TGTGCCAGCAGGAGACAGGTGACGCGCTACGAGCAGTACTTC.

The chain joins TRBV7-9 to TRBJ2-5; D gene ambiguous. The CDR3 loop spans 12 amino acids. V was trimmed by 5 bases and J by 0 bases, leaving 4 bases between them. Germline CDR1 and CDR2: SEHNR and FQNEAQ (reference sequence). For the CDR3, the DNA is TGTGCCAGCAGCCTGTACCAAGAGACCCAGTACTTC. Its protein product is CASSLYQETQYF.

J is TRBJ2-5 and V is TRBV30; tentative D call: TRBD2 (7 bases). The CDR3 runs to 11 residues. Germline lookup yields CDR1 GTSNPN and CDR2 SVGIG (reference sequence). Trimming removed 8 bases from V and 5 bases from J, with 12 bases in between. The CDR3 region is CAGGRGETQYF. The CDR3 nucleotides read TGTGCCGGGGGGAGGGGGGAGACCCAGTACTTC.

This chain joins TRBV28 and TRBJ2-4; 8 bases fit TRBD1. The CDR3 runs to 15 residues. The germline CDR1 and CDR2 sequences are MDHEN and SYDVKM. The junction had 7 bases not matched to a gene; V was cut back by 1 base and J by 8 bases. The CDR3: CASSLSGRGRDIQYF. The CDR3 DNA reads TGTGCCAGCAGTTTATCTGGCAGGGGGCGAGACATTCAGTACTTC. The entire variable domain, with the rest obtained from reference TRBV28 and TRBJ2-4, is as follows: DVKVTQSSRYLVKRTGEKVFLECVQDMDHENMFWYRQDPGLGLRLIYFSYDVKMKEKGDIPEGYSVSREKKERFSLILESASTNQTSMYLCASSLSGRGRDIQYFGAGTRLSVL.

The genes are TRBV9 and TRBJ2-1; 10 bases fit TRBD2. With V trimmed by 0 bases and J by 7 bases, 16 bases remained unmatched. CDR3 length equals 19 residues. From germline, CDR1 is SGDLS and CDR2 YYNGEE. As DNA, the CDR3 is TGTGCCAGCAGCGTAGACCCCGTAACCGGGACTAGCGACCCGAATGAGCAGTTCTTC. Its protein product is CASSVDPVTGTSDPNEQFF.

The J gene is TRBJ1-5, the V gene TRBV27, with D hard to call. Trimming removed 3 bases at V and 4 bases at J, with 4 bases between. Germline V gene lookup returns CDR1 MNHEY and CDR2 SMNVEV (reference sequence). This CDR3 is 12 amino acids long. CDR3 nucleotide sequence: TGTGCCAGCAGTTTCCCTAATCAGCCCCAGCATTTT. Residues: CASSFPNQPQHF.

The chain couples TRBV6-5 to TRBJ1-1, with D perhaps matching TRBD1 (6 bases). Germline assignment: CDR1 MNHEY and CDR2 SVGAGI. V was cut by 5 bases and J by 3 bases, with 16 bases left in between. The CDR3 sequence is 15 residues long. CDR3 in amino acids: CASSLGPGGHTEAFF. The CDR3 nucleotides read TGTGCCAGCAGTCTGGGTCCGGGGGGCCACACTGAAGCTTTCTTT.

This clone has a handful of counts. The chain employs TRBV5-6 and TRBJ1-1; 8 bases map to TRBD1. The V segment lost 4 bases and the J segment 3 bases; nucleotides outside the gene matches: 5. This CDR3 spans 14 amino acids. Per the germline V gene, CDR1 is SGHDT and CDR2 is YYEEEE. CDR3 in amino acids: CASSPQGDYTEAFF. Here the CDR3 DNA reads TGTGCCAGCAGCCCACAGGGGGATTACACTGAAGCTTTCTTT.

This clone was seen a handful of times. The chain employs TRBV4-1 and TRBJ2-7; 7 bases match TRBD1. This CDR3 has 15 amino acids. J was trimmed by 5 bases and V by 1 base; bases with no gene match: 8. From germline, CDR1 is MGHRA and CDR2 YSYEKL. For the CDR3, the DNA is TGCGCCAGCAGCCAAGGTCACAGGGGCATGGACGAGCAGTACTTC. It specifies CASSQGHRGMDEQYF.

The rearrangement links TRBV19 to TRBJ2-6; the D gene is possibly TRBD2 (6 bases). The germline V and J ends were trimmed by 8 bases and 4 bases, with 24 bases remaining between them. This CDR3 region has 18 residues. Germline V gene sequence: CDR1 LNHDA, CDR2 SQIVND (reference sequence). The CDR3 reads CASRLTGLLSRGANVLTF. Written as DNA, the CDR3 is TGTGCCAGTCGATTAACGGGACTTCTGTCGAGGGGGGCCAACGTCCTGACTTTC.

CDR3 sequence: CAWSGSGGHWAPQHF. CDR3 sequence (DNA): TGTGCCTGGAGTGGGAGCGGAGGTCATTGGGCGCCCCAGCATTTT. The chain uses TRBV30 and TRBJ1-5, with D unclear. This CDR3 contains 15 residues. CDR1 and CDR2 (germline): GTSNPN, SVGIG (reference sequence). V was cut by 1 base and J by 9 bases, with 19 bases left in between.

This chain joins TRBV27 and TRBJ1-2, with D uncertain. V dropped 5 bases and J dropped 0 bases, with 10 bases sitting between them. The CDR3 length is 14 residues. Per germline, CDR1 MNHEY and CDR2 SMNVEV (reference sequence). CDR3 DNA: TGTGCCAGCAGTCAGTTAACAGCTAACTATGGCTACACCTTC. It codes for CASSQLTANYGYTF.

CDR3 bases: TGTGCCAGCAGCCCGGGACTAGCGGGAGCAAGGACAGATACGCAGTATTTT. This sequence encodes CASSPGLAGARTDTQYF. The chain combines TRBV7-8 with TRBJ2-3; 14 bases match TRBD2. CDR1 is SGHVS and CDR2 is FQNEAQ in the germline V gene. With V trimmed by 5 bases and J by 3 bases, 7 bases remained unmatched. The CDR3 consists of 17 residues.

Written as DNA, the CDR3 is TGTGCCAGCAGTGGACAGGGGGGCTCTGAAGCTTTCTTT. Translated: CASSGQGGSEAFF. V is TRBV2 and J is TRBJ1-1; the match to TRBD1 covers 9 bases. CDR1 and CDR2 (germline): SNHLY, FYNNEI. The CDR3 has 13 amino acids. The junction had 3 bases not matched to a gene; V was cut back by 4 bases and J by 6 bases.

The chain combines TRBV29-1 with TRBJ1-1, with TRBD1 as a possible D gene (5 bases). Trimming removed 4 bases from V and 1 base from J, with 7 bases in between. The CDR3 extends over 12 amino acids. The germline gives CDR1 SQVTM, CDR2 ANQGSEA. The CDR3 coding sequence is TGCAGCGTTGGGACATCGAACACTGAAGCTTTCTTT. Its translation is CSVGTSNTEAFF. The entire variable domain, with the rest obtained from reference TRBV29-1 and TRBJ1-1, is as follows: SAVISQKPSRDICQRGTSLTIQCQVDSQVTMMFWYRQQPGQSLTLIATANQGSEATYESGFVIDKFPISRPNLTFSTLTVSNMSPEDSSIYLCSVGTSNTEAFFGQGTRLTVV.

The chain couples TRBV25-1 to TRBJ1-2; 7 positions agree with TRBD1. CDR1 is MGHDK and CDR2 is SYGVNS in the germline V gene. The CDR3 sequence is 16 residues long. The V gene end was trimmed by 0 bases and the J gene end by 1 base; junction bases not matched to a gene: 5. The CDR3 loop reads CASSEYGTESNYGYTF. As DNA, the CDR3 is TGTGCCAGCAGTGAATACGGGACAGAGAGTAACTATGGCTACACCTTC.

The chain couples TRBV2 to TRBJ2-2; the D is unclear. Per the germline V gene, CDR1 is SNHLY and CDR2 is FYNNEI. Deletions cut 6 bases from V and 6 bases from J, with 14 bases between. The CDR3 consists of 14 residues. The CDR3: CASRLQAGPGELFF. The CDR3 nucleotides read TGTGCCAGCAGGCTCCAGGCTGGCCCCGGGGAGCTGTTTTTT.

V usage is TRBV19 and J usage is TRBJ2-6, with TRBD1 matching over 7 bases. Germline V gene sequence: CDR1 LNHDA, CDR2 SQIVND (reference sequence). CDR3 size: 18 residues. Germline trimming cut 4 bases from V and 0 bases from J; bases unmatched to any gene: 9. CDR3 residues: CASSTVMTGFSGANVLTF. The CDR3 DNA reads as TGTGCCAGTAGTACCGTAATGACAGGGTTCTCTGGGGCCAACGTCCTGACTTTC.

The V call is TRBV4-2, the J call TRBJ1-4; D is perhaps TRBD1 (5 bases). The CDR3 is made up of 15 amino acids. Germline-derived CDR1 and CDR2 are LGHNA and YNFKEQ. Trimming pared 1 base from V and 8 bases from J, leaving 14 bases between. The CDR3 spells CASSQGAGEGEKLFF. The DNA of the CDR3 is TGTGCCAGCAGCCAAGGGGCGGGGGAAGGGGAAAAACTGTTTTTT.

The V call is TRBV7-9, the J call TRBJ2-3; no firm D call. V was trimmed by 5 bases and J by 0 bases, leaving 15 bases between them. Germline CDR1 SEHNR, CDR2 FQNEAQ (reference sequence). CDR3 length: 16 amino acids. For the CDR3, the DNA is TGTGCCAGCAGCCCACGATTAGCCGCTAGCACAGATACGCAGTATTTT. Translation gives CASSPRLAASTDTQYF.

This chain uses TRBV18 with TRBJ2-7; D uncertain. CDR1 KGHSH and CDR2 LQKENI come from the germline V gene. V gave up 3 bases and J gave up 0 bases, with 15 bases separating them. There are 16 residues in the CDR3. Here the CDR3 reads CASSPNPPAFSYEQYF. CDR3 nucleotide sequence: TGTGCCAGCTCACCTAACCCCCCAGCGTTCTCCTACGAGCAGTACTTC.

The chain employs TRBV30 and TRBJ2-7, with D tentatively TRBD2 (6 bases). This CDR3 has 14 residues. The germline gives CDR1 GTSNPN, CDR2 SVGIG (reference sequence). V was shortened by 2 bases and J by 2 bases, with 13 bases between the two germline ends. CDR3 bases: TGTGCCTGGAGTACGGGAGTCCCACCCTACGAGCAGTACTTC. Translation gives CAWSTGVPPYEQYF.

In nucleotides, the CDR3 is TGTGCCAGCAGTTTTAGGTTAGGGGATCAGCCCCAGCATTTT. Protein product: CASSFRLGDQPQHF. The chain recombines TRBV6-6 with TRBJ1-5, with D perhaps TRBD1 (5 bases). V lost 4 bases and J lost 5, with 12 bases in between. This CDR3 is built from 14 residues. Germline values: CDR1 MNHNY, CDR2 SVGAGI (reference sequence).

The chain couples TRBV5-4 to TRBJ1-1; D may be TRBD1 (5 bases). There are 12 residues in the CDR3. Deletions cut 4 bases from V and 7 bases from J, with 11 bases between. CDR1 and CDR2 from the germline V gene are SGHNT and YYREEE (reference sequence). CDR3 DNA sequence: TGTGCCAGCAGCATCAAGGGGCTTGAAGCTTTCTTT. This gives the protein CASSIKGLEAFF.